The rows below give T cell receptor beta chains drawn from one sample of a study of identical twins. TCRdb independently ran MiXCR on the 5' RACE reads; one entry per CDR3 protein. The sample has approximately 620,000 distinct CDR3 sequences, more than 6.5% seen once. The same data also contributed to another study, on yellow fever vaccine responses in identical twins.

Input material: PBMCs. The receptor set was obtained from a woman aged 18 to 35 in good health. The CDR3 runs from the conserved cysteine through the conserved F or W. A D gene is named only where the DNA matches it firmly. Clone sizes are given selectively: once, few, many, or a class where the clone is expanded.

clone size	V gene	J gene	D gene	CDR3 DNA	CDR3 protein
few	TRBV7-2	TRBJ2-1	NA	TGTGCCAGCAGCTTAGTGGGCTCTCGGTTCTTC	CASSLVGSRFF
few	TRBV20-1	TRBJ1-2	TRBD1	TGCAGTGCTTCCCTAGGACAGGTTGGCTACACCTTC	CSASLGQVGYTF
NA	TRBV5-1	TRBJ2-7	TRBD1	TGCGCCAGCAGCGATCCGGGACAGACCTACGAGCAGTACTTC	CASSDPGQTYEQYF
few	TRBV12-3/TRBV12-4	TRBJ2-7	NA	TGTGCCAGCACAACGGGGGTCCACGAGCAGTACTTC	CASTTGVHEQYF
many	TRBV5-1	TRBJ1-4	NA	TGCGCCAGCAGCCTGCCGGGACGGATCAATGAAAAACTGTTTTTT	CASSLPGRINEKLFF
NA	TRBV6-2/TRBV6-3	TRBJ2-1	TRBD2	TGTGCCAGCAGGGGAGGGACTAGCGGTTACAATGAGCAGTTCTTC	CASRGGTSGYNEQFF
few	TRBV20-1	TRBJ2-7	NA	TGCTCCCTGGGGAGCTCCTACGAGCAGTACTTC	CSLGSSYEQYF
NA	TRBV15	TRBJ1-3	NA	TGTGCCACCAGCAGAGCCATACCAAACAGCGCTGGAAACACCATATATTTT	CATSRAIPNSAGNTIYF
NA	TRBV20-1	TRBJ2-7	TRBD2	TGCAGTGCTAGAGATTTCGGGAGACTAGCGGGAACCTACGAGCAGTACTTC	CSARDFGRLAGTYEQYF
NA	TRBV21-1	TRBJ2-7	NA	TGTGCCAGCAGCCAAGAAAAGGACGGAAGCTCCTACGAGCAGTACTTC	CASSQEKDGSSYEQYF
NA	TRBV29-1	TRBJ2-7	TRBD2	TGCAGCGTTGCCAGGACTAGCGGACCCTACGAGCAGTACTTC	CSVARTSGPYEQYF
NA	TRBV14	TRBJ1-1	NA	TGTGCCAGCAGCCCGACCATGGACAAGAACACTGAAGCTTTCTTT	CASSPTMDKNTEAFF
few	TRBV20-1	TRBJ2-1	NA	TGCAGTGCTAATAGGGCGTCGGCGGGGAGGAACAATGAGCAGTTCTTC	CSANRASAGRNNEQFF
NA	TRBV7-2	TRBJ2-3	TRBD1	TGTGCCAGCAGCTTAGCGCCAGGGACAGGGGCGTATGATACGCAGTATTTT	CASSLAPGTGAYDTQYF
many	TRBV29-1	TRBJ2-1	NA	TGCAGCGTTGGCGGCCCGATCTACAATGAGCAGTTCTTC	CSVGGPIYNEQFF
many	TRBV6-2/TRBV6-3	TRBJ2-4	NA	TGTGCCAGCAGTTACTCGGGGGCGACGGCCAAAAACATTCAGTACTTC	CASSYSGATAKNIQYF
NA	TRBV29-1	TRBJ1-2	TRBD1	TGCAGCGTTGAAGATTTCGGACCGGGACAGGTTTCTGGCTACACCTTC	CSVEDFGPGQVSGYTF
NA	TRBV20-1	TRBJ2-7	TRBD1	TGCAGTGCTAGAATGACAGGGGACGAGCAGTACTTC	CSARMTGDEQYF
many	TRBV6-1	TRBJ1-5	NA	TGTGCCAGCAGTGAAGTTTGGGGCAATCAGCCCCAGCATTTT	CASSEVWGNQPQHF
few	TRBV5-1	TRBJ2-5	TRBD2	TGCGCCAGCAGCTACTGGACTAGCGGGGGGGCCGGAGAGACCCAGTACTTC	CASSYWTSGGAGETQYF
many	TRBV29-1	TRBJ2-3	NA	TGCAGCGTGGTTGGCGAGGAGGGGCCGCAGTATTTT	CSVVGEEGPQYF
NA	TRBV27	TRBJ1-2	NA	TGTGCCAGCAGGGAACTTTCGGGGAATGGCTACACCTTC	CASRELSGNGYTF
NA	TRBV20-1	TRBJ2-1	NA	TGCAGTGCAACTAACGGGACCTACAATGAGCAGTTCTTC	CSATNGTYNEQFF
NA	TRBV6-2/TRBV6-3	TRBJ2-3	TRBD2	TGTGCCAGCAGTCCAAGCGGGAGGTGGACAGATACGCAGTATTTT	CASSPSGRWTDTQYF
NA	TRBV6-2/TRBV6-3	TRBJ1-2	NA	TGTGCCAGCAGTTATGATGGGGGACGCTATGGCTACACCTTC	CASSYDGGRYGYTF
NA	TRBV7-8	TRBJ2-7	TRBD1	TGTGCCAGCAGCACCCGGACAGGGGGGACCTACGAGCAGTACTTC	CASSTRTGGTYEQYF
NA	TRBV2	TRBJ2-1	NA	TGTGCCAGCCTGAGGGACTTAAACTACAATGAGCAGTTCTTC	CASLRDLNYNEQFF
many	TRBV10-3	TRBJ2-2	TRBD2	TGTGCCATCAGTGAGGAAGCGGGAGTGTACACCGGGGAGCTGTTTTTT	CAISEEAGVYTGELFF